This record concerns one T cell receptor (beta chain) sequence. The antigen remains unidentified. This sample also contains other DNA sequences that code for the same CDR3. In the PCR, 60 Vbeta and 13 Jbeta primers were used. Here immunoSEQ multiplex PCR was the method, and the copy in TCRdb shows in-frame clones only, minus some. The table includes fewer than 200,000 clones, about 81% detected once. These data belong to a study of cytomegalovirus exposure and HLA in healthy donors. V gave up 2 bases and J gave up 2 bases, with 10 bases separating them. The CDR3 is 14 residues long. Germline CDR1 and CDR2: SGHRS and YFSETQ. General study findings and limits: The authors later linked a missense DCLRE1C variant to TCR beta V- and J-gene trimming. The classifier reportedly diagnosed cytomegalovirus status with high specificity and sensitivity.

The source is a woman aged 18-30 years in good health and CMV-seronegative. The V and J genes are TRBV5-1 and TRBJ2-5; the D gene is possibly TRBD1 (5 bases). Material: PBMCs. Here the CDR3 reads CASSLPQGQETQYF. The DNA for the CDR3 is TGCGCCAGCAGCTTACCTCAGGGACAAGAGACCCAGTACTTC. Variable domain in full (rest from reference TRBV5-1 and TRBJ2-5): KAGVTQTPRYLIKTRGQQVTLSCSPISGHRSVSWYQQTPGQGLQFLFEYFSETQRNKGNFPGRFSGRQFSNSRSEMNVSTLELGDSALYLCASSLPQGQETQYFGPGTRLLVL.